This T cell receptor beta chain was identified during a study of CD4 T cells in relation to SARS-CoV-2 and coronaviruses. Clones were read by immunoSEQ multiplex PCR, and TCRdb kept only the in-frame ones, dropping some. The profile shows 35,000 to 40,000 clones, approximately 90% of them singletons. Looked up from germline, CDR1 is MNHEY and CDR2 is SMNVEV (reference sequence). Trimming removed 6 bases from V and 2 bases from J, with 7 bases in between. The CDR3 runs 12 residues. Sequenced: memory CD4+ T cells from PBMCs. This receptor was identified in an adult with COVID-19. The chain carries TRBV27 and TRBJ1-2, with D hard to call. The DNA of the CDR3 is TGTGCCAGCAGGGGCGAGAACTATGGCTACACCTTC. Amino acid sequence: CASRGENYGYTF.